This TCR beta chain stems from a study of T cell responses to AZD1222 COVID-19 vaccine. Some clones are missing from TCRdb's copy, which holds only in-frame ones; the method was immunoSEQ multiplex PCR. The repertoire holds 150,000 to 180,000 clones, with 88% as singletons. The CDR3 has 14 amino acids. Germline loops: CDR1 MNHEY, CDR2 SVGEGT. The V gene end was trimmed by 4 bases and the J gene end by 5 bases; junction bases not matched to a gene: 5. The J gene is TRBJ1-2, the V gene TRBV6-2 or TRBV6-3; 9 positions agree with TRBD1. The source is an adult in good health. The sample in question was peripheral blood, obtained on day 0 of AZD1222 vaccination. DNA for the CDR3: TGTGCCAGCAGTTCCGGGACAGGGTGGTATGGCTACACCTTC. Amino acid sequence: CASSSGTGWYGYTF.